Listed below are T cell receptor beta chains from one sample, sequenced in a study of blood T cell repertoires in COVID-19. Here immunoSEQ multiplex PCR was the method, and the copy in TCRdb shows in-frame clones only, minus some. The top ten hold 3.5% of the sample, which has roughly 100,000 clones, 88% seen once. Sequences were obtained from peripheral blood. These receptor sequences come from a human donor in a cohort sampled during active COVID-19. The CDR3 runs from the conserved cysteine through the conserved F or W. The D gene is left open where the match is weak. Clone size is given for some rows only: seen once, a few or many times, or a class if the clone is expanded.

cdr3_aa	cdr3_nt	v_call	j_call	d_call	clone_size
CASSRQNNEKLFF	TGTGCCAGCAGCCGACAGAATAATGAAAAACTGTTTTTT	TRBV3-1/TRBV3-2	TRBJ1-4	.	.
CASSLEGTPSTDTQYF	TGCGCCAGCAGCTTGGAGGGGACACCTAGCACAGATACGCAGTATTTT	TRBV5-1	TRBJ2-3	.	.
CASSLTGNQPQHF	TGTGCCAGCAGCCTCACAGGGAATCAGCCCCAGCATTTT	TRBV6-6	TRBJ1-5	.	.
CASSWTSGNTIYF	TGTGCCAGCAGCTGGACAAGTGGAAACACCATATATTTT	TRBV7-9	TRBJ1-3	.	.
CASSLGWNTGELFF	TGTGCCAGTAGTCTCGGTTGGAACACCGGGGAGCTGTTTTTT	TRBV19	TRBJ2-2	.	.
CASTTGGGGYGYTF	TGTGCCAGCACCACAGGGGGCGGTGGATATGGCTACACCTTC	TRBV7-8	TRBJ1-2	TRBD1	once
CASSRLGGNQPQHF	TGTGCCAGCAGCCGACTCGGGGGGAATCAGCCCCAGCATTTT	TRBV28	TRBJ1-5	.	.
CASSAQGTDTQYF	TGTGCCAGCAGCGCCCAGGGGACAGATACGCAGTATTTT	TRBV25-1	TRBJ2-3	.	once
CASSNSRVAKNIQYF	TGTGCCAGCAGCAACTCCAGGGTAGCCAAAAACATTCAGTACTTC	TRBV7-9	TRBJ2-4	.	.
CASSPNRETQYF	TGTGCCAGCAGCCCGAATCGGGAGACCCAGTACTTC	TRBV2	TRBJ2-5	.	.
CASSQRGAGSYEQYF	TGCGCCAGCAGCCAGCGAGGGGCGGGATCCTACGAGCAGTACTTC	TRBV4-3	TRBJ2-7	.	.
CASSQQRTANYGYTF	TGCGCCAGCAGCCAACAGCGGACAGCTAACTATGGCTACACCTTC	TRBV4-3	TRBJ1-2	.	medium-sized
CASSSIYRATSNTEAFF	TGTGCCAGCAGCTCAATCTACAGGGCCACGTCTAACACTGAAGCTTTCTTT	TRBV13	TRBJ1-1	.	.
CASSFGEDTQYF	TGTGCCAGCAGCTTCGGGGAAGATACGCAGTATTTT	TRBV7-8	TRBJ2-3	.	few
CASSSIDTQYF	TGTGCCAGCAGCTCCATAGATACGCAGTATTTT	TRBV11-2	TRBJ2-3	.	.
CASSLVANYEQYF	TGTGCCAGCAGTCTTGTGGCCAACTACGAGCAGTACTTC	TRBV27	TRBJ2-7	.	.
CASSGRDQETQYF	TGTGCCAGCAGCGGCCGGGACCAAGAGACCCAGTACTTC	TRBV9	TRBJ2-5	.	.
CASKIGVWAEQFF	TGTGCCAGCAAAATAGGGGTCTGGGCGGAGCAGTTCTTC	TRBV27	TRBJ2-1	.	.
CASHRVTSGSARYNEQFF	TGTGCCAGCCATAGGGTGACTAGCGGGAGTGCCCGCTACAATGAGCAGTTCTTC	TRBV7-9	TRBJ2-1	TRBD2	.
CASSLIGNTGELFF	TGTGCCAGCAGCTTGATCGGGAACACCGGGGAGCTGTTTTTT	TRBV11-2	TRBJ2-2	.	once
CASSPGTVEDTQYF	TGTGCCAGCAGCCCCGGGACTGTAGAAGATACGCAGTATTTT	TRBV5-6	TRBJ2-3	.	few
CASSLPGRGANEQFF	TGTGCCAGCAGTTTACCAGGGCGGGGGGCTAATGAGCAGTTCTTC	TRBV28	TRBJ2-1	TRBD2	.
CAIRPGQGGYEQYF	TGTGCCATCAGACCGGGACAGGGCGGATACGAGCAGTACTTC	TRBV10-3	TRBJ2-7	TRBD1	.
CASSERLGQGYYEQYF	TGCGCCAGCAGTGAGCGTTTAGGGCAGGGATACTACGAGCAGTACTTC	TRBV10-2	TRBJ2-7	.	.
CASSQNYGYTF	TGTGCCAGTAGTCAAAACTATGGCTACACCTTC	TRBV19	TRBJ1-2	.	.
CASTDRGPGQPQHF	TGTGCCAGCACTGACAGGGGGCCGGGTCAGCCCCAGCATTTT	TRBV28	TRBJ1-5	TRBD1	.
CASSSGDRGLSWAFF	TGTGCCAGCAGCTCAGGGGACAGGGGCCTTTCGTGGGCTTTCTTT	TRBV7-8	TRBJ1-1	TRBD1	.
CASSWGLAGVWEDNEQFF	TGTGCCAGCAGTTGGGGACTAGCGGGAGTATGGGAAGACAATGAGCAGTTCTTC	TRBV6-2/TRBV6-3	TRBJ2-1	TRBD2	.
CASSPRRVVGEKLFF	TGTGCCAGCAGCCCACGGAGGGTGGTGGGTGAAAAACTGTTTTTT	TRBV14	TRBJ1-4	.	.
CASTGNDRGYGYTF	TGTGCCAGCACGGGGAATGACAGGGGCTATGGCTACACCTTC	TRBV6-5	TRBJ1-2	TRBD1	once
CASSLLGQVYNEQFF	TGTGCCAGCAGTTTACTCGGACAGGTCTACAATGAGCAGTTCTTC	TRBV28	TRBJ2-1	TRBD1	.
CASSFRTGVDTQYF	TGTGCCAGCAGTTTCCGGACAGGGGTGGATACGCAGTATTTT	TRBV6-2/TRBV6-3	TRBJ2-3	TRBD1	.
CSVEFGRGYTF	TGCAGCGTTGAATTTGGGAGGGGCTACACCTTC	TRBV29-1	TRBJ1-2	.	.
CASSAGQSYYEQYF	TGTGCCAGCAGCGCGGGACAGTCCTACTACGAGCAGTACTTC	TRBV7-2	TRBJ2-7	.	.
CASSSDRGHRSPLHF	TGTGCCAGCAGCTCGGACAGGGGTCATCGTTCACCCCTCCACTTT	TRBV11-2	TRBJ1-6	TRBD1	.
CASSVASGPYEQYF	TGTGCCAGCAGCGTGGCTAGCGGTCCCTACGAGCAGTACTTC	TRBV9	TRBJ2-7	TRBD2	.
CASSLAGDPNTEAFF	TGTGCCAGCAGCTTAGCAGGGGACCCGAACACTGAAGCTTTCTTT	TRBV11-2	TRBJ1-1	.	.
CASSRPAGTKWYEQYF	TGTGCCAGCAGCCGTCCCGCCGGGACAAAATGGTACGAGCAGTACTTC	TRBV7-9	TRBJ2-7	.	.
CASSYSDRGLETQYF	TGTGCCAGCAGTTACTCGGACAGGGGGCTTGAGACCCAGTACTTC	TRBV6-5	TRBJ2-5	TRBD1	.
CAWSVGGSKYF	TGTGCCTGGAGTGTTGGCGGGAGTAAATATTTT	TRBV30	TRBJ2-3	TRBD2	.
CASLYGGGTTGELFF	TGTGCCAGCTTGTACGGCGGAGGGACCACCGGGGAGCTGTTTTTT	TRBV28	TRBJ2-2	.	.
CASSSYGGLNTEAFF	TGTGCCAGCAGCTCCTACGGGGGTCTGAACACTGAAGCTTTCTTT	TRBV7-8	TRBJ1-1	.	few
CASSRGSNEKLFF	TGCGCCAGCAGCCGGGGGAGTAATGAAAAACTGTTTTTT	TRBV5-1	TRBJ1-4	.	.
CASSMGTSGYLLGHEQYF	TGTGCCAGTAGTATGGGAACTAGCGGGTACCTTCTTGGACACGAGCAGTACTTC	TRBV19	TRBJ2-7	TRBD2	.
CASSQEGGRGETQYF	TGTGCCAGCAGCCAAGAGGGCGGGAGAGGAGAGACCCAGTACTTC	TRBV4-2	TRBJ2-5	TRBD2	.
CASSYQGANEKLFF	TGTGCCAGCAGCTACCAGGGGGCTAATGAAAAACTGTTTTTT	TRBV7-9	TRBJ1-4	TRBD1	.
CASSYAAGGVQETQYF	TGTGCCAGCAGTTACGCAGCGGGGGGGGTACAAGAGACCCAGTACTTC	TRBV6-2/TRBV6-3	TRBJ2-5	TRBD2	.
CASSSPTGTRSTNEKLFF	TGCGCCAGCAGCTCCCCCACAGGGACGAGGAGTACTAATGAAAAACTGTTTTTT	TRBV5-1	TRBJ1-4	.	.
CATAGTGTGTDTQYF	TGTGCCACCGCCGGGACAGGGACAGGTACAGATACGCAGTATTTT	TRBV24-1	TRBJ2-3	TRBD1	.
CASSFHRGSKNIQYF	TGTGCCAGCAGTTTTCACAGGGGGAGCAAAAACATTCAGTACTTC	TRBV27	TRBJ2-4	TRBD1	.
CSVEELRNEQFF	TGCAGCGTTGAAGAGCTGCGGAATGAGCAGTTCTTC	TRBV29-1	TRBJ2-1	.	.
CATSDSQGKGETQYF	TGTGCCACCAGTGATTCCCAGGGTAAGGGAGAGACCCAGTACTTC	TRBV24-1	TRBJ2-5	.	once
CASSSRTSVYEQYF	TGTGCCAGCAGCTCCCGCACTAGCGTTTACGAGCAGTACTTC	TRBV7-2	TRBJ2-7	TRBD2	.